This entry is about one T cell receptor (beta chain). Its antigen is still unknown. TCRdb reprocessed the 5' RACE reads via MiXCR and lists one record per CDR3 protein. This sample has 290,000 or so distinct CDR3 sequences, with 15% to 20% found just once. The germline V gene encodes CDR1 MNHEY and CDR2 SVGAGI. The CDR3 contains 17 residues. Germline trimming cut 2 bases from V and 3 bases from J; bases unmatched to any gene: 6. The sample is drawn from a study of T-cell memory formation after mild COVID-19. Points from the study as a whole: Detection of some responders pre-infection suggested pre-existing cross-reactive memory T cells participated.

The sequencing input was PBMCs or a T cell subset sorted from them (not recorded which). The clonotype originates from a man aged 18 to 30 who had mild COVID-19 (a few samples of this study predate the infection). Cell type and time point are not known. This chain connects TRBV6-5 to TRBJ2-2, with 10 bases identical to TRBD1. The CDR3 sequence: CASSYNPGTGDTGELFF. CDR3 nucleotide sequence: TGTGCCAGCAGTTACAACCCCGGGACAGGGGACACCGGGGAGCTGTTTTTT.